These T cell receptor beta chains were read from a single sample in a study of T cell responses to AZD1222 COVID-19 vaccine. Clones were read by immunoSEQ multiplex PCR, and TCRdb kept only the in-frame ones, dropping some. The table lists approximately 140,000 clones, around four fifths of them singletons. The source material was peripheral blood, sampled on day 0 of MenACWY control vaccination. The receptor set was obtained from an adult in good health. CDR3s include the opening cysteine and the closing phenylalanine or tryptophan. Each record gives: CDR3 DNA, CDR3 protein, J gene, CDR3 length, D gene, V gene, clone size. The D gene is left open where the match is weak. For some rows the clone size is stated as once, few or many, or as a class when expanded; others skip it.

TGTGCCAGCAGCCCCGACAGGGGGCGGGAAAAACTGTTTTTT,CASSPDRGREKLFF,TRBJ1-4,14,TRBD1,TRBV14,-
TGTGCCAGCAGCTCCGGACAGGGGGCGCATGAAAAACTGTTTTTT,CASSSGQGAHEKLFF,TRBJ1-4,15,TRBD1,TRBV13,few
TGTGCCAGCAGCTGGGGACAGGGGGCGTCGGGCTACACCTTC,CASSWGQGASGYTF,TRBJ1-2,14,TRBD1,TRBV5-4,-
TGTGCCAGCAGTGAAACTAGCGGGAGGACAGATACGCAGTATTTT,CASSETSGRTDTQYF,TRBJ2-3,15,TRBD2,TRBV6-4,few
TGCGCCAGCAGCCACCAGACAGGGGCTGGAAACACCATATATTTT,CASSHQTGAGNTIYF,TRBJ1-3,15,TRBD1,TRBV4-1,-
TGTGCCAGCAGTCAAATCGACAGGATATCCTACGAGCAGTACTTC,CASSQIDRISYEQYF,TRBJ2-7,15,-,TRBV27,-
TGTGCCAGCAGCTTAGCCGCCCAGGGGGCTAAGGAGACCCAGTACTTC,CASSLAAQGAKETQYF,TRBJ2-5,16,TRBD1,TRBV7-6,-
TGTGCCAGCCTGAGGGGGGAGGGACAGCCCCAGCATTTT,CASLRGEGQPQHF,TRBJ1-5,13,-,TRBV6-5,-
TGTGCCAGCAGTCAGACAGGTCCACGGGGGGGCTACACCTTC,CASSQTGPRGGYTF,TRBJ1-2,14,-,TRBV27,few
TGTGCCAGCTCGACAGTCTCTCGGAGCACTGAAGCTTTCTTT,CASSTVSRSTEAFF,TRBJ1-1,14,-,TRBV5-5,-
TGCGCCAGCAGCTTAGCAGGGAGTACCGGGGAGCTGTTTTTT,CASSLAGSTGELFF,TRBJ2-2,14,-,TRBV4-1,-
TGTGCCAGCAGCCAACAGGGGGCCGGGGAGCTGTTTTTT,CASSQQGAGELFF,TRBJ2-2,13,TRBD1,TRBV6-2/TRBV6-3,-
TGCAGCGCCGGACAGGGCCTAGGGGATACGCAGTATTTT,CSAGQGLGDTQYF,TRBJ2-3,13,TRBD1,TRBV29-1,-
TGTGCCAGCAGCAAACGGGGGACAGTTTACAATGAGCAGTTCTTC,CASSKRGTVYNEQFF,TRBJ2-1,15,-,TRBV6-2/TRBV6-3,-
TGTGCCAGCAGCCAAGCGGCCGAGAGCTCCTACGAGCAGTACTTC,CASSQAAESSYEQYF,TRBJ2-7,15,-,TRBV4-2,-
TGTGCCACCAGCGCCCAGATAATCGGGACAAACTATGGCTACACCTTC,CATSAQIIGTNYGYTF,TRBJ1-2,16,-,TRBV15,few
TGTGCCAGCAGCTTAGACAGAAACAATGAGCAGTTCTTC,CASSLDRNNEQFF,TRBJ2-1,13,-,TRBV7-3,-
TGTGCCAGCAGTTCCCCAGGGATGAATGAAAAACTGTTTTTT,CASSSPGMNEKLFF,TRBJ1-4,14,-,TRBV6-6,-
TGTGCCAGCAGCCCGGGACAGGGATCTGGCTACACCTTC,CASSPGQGSGYTF,TRBJ1-2,13,TRBD1,TRBV5-5,-
TGTGCCAGCAGCCGTGACGACAGGGGGCTATCGGGCTACACCTTC,CASSRDDRGLSGYTF,TRBJ1-2,15,TRBD1,TRBV7-9,-
TGTGCCAGCAGCCGGGGCATCAACACCGGGGAGCTGTTTTTT,CASSRGINTGELFF,TRBJ2-2,14,-,TRBV14,-
TGTGCCAGCAGTGAAGTCGGGGGGGGGCCGTACAATGAGCAGTTCTTC,CASSEVGGGPYNEQFF,TRBJ2-1,16,TRBD2,TRBV6-1,-
TGCGCCAGCAGCTCGGGACAGGGGCATGAAAAACTGTTTTTT,CASSSGQGHEKLFF,TRBJ1-4,14,TRBD1,TRBV5-1,-
TGTGCCAGCAGCCCCGGGACAGCAACTAATGAAAAACTGTTTTTT,CASSPGTATNEKLFF,TRBJ1-4,15,TRBD1,TRBV7-9,few
TGTGCCAGCTGTGACAGTTTCAATCAGCCCCAGCATTTT,CASCDSFNQPQHF,TRBJ1-5,13,-,TRBV6-1,-
TGTGCCAGCAATGCGGCCGGGGGAAGAGGGTTAGGCTACACCTTC,CASNAAGGRGLGYTF,TRBJ1-2,15,-,TRBV28,-
TGTGCCACCCGACCCGGGACAGGGAACTATGGCTACACCTTC,CATRPGTGNYGYTF,TRBJ1-2,14,TRBD1,TRBV6-5,-
TGTGCCAGCAGCCTGTTACCTCCGGGACAGTCGAACACCGGGGAGCTGTTTTTT,CASSLLPPGQSNTGELFF,TRBJ2-2,18,TRBD1,TRBV7-3,-
TGTGCCAGCAGCTTTCTGGTTGGGGGGTTAGTGGAGACCCAGTACTTC,CASSFLVGGLVETQYF,TRBJ2-5,16,-,TRBV5-5,once
TGTGCCAGCGGGGGGTCTAACTATGGCTACACCTTC,CASGGSNYGYTF,TRBJ1-2,12,-,TRBV3-1/TRBV3-2,-
TGTGCCAGCAGCTTTTTTCTCCAGGATGAAGCTTTCTTT,CASSFFLQDEAFF,TRBJ1-1,13,-,TRBV7-9,once
TGTGCCAGCAGTTCATACCGGCAGGGGGCTAATCAGCCCCAGCATTTT,CASSSYRQGANQPQHF,TRBJ1-5,16,TRBD1,TRBV6-2/TRBV6-3,-
TGTGCCAGCAGCTTGGAGGGGGATTTGGGCTATGGCTACACCTTC,CASSLEGDLGYGYTF,TRBJ1-2,15,-,TRBV5-4,-
TGTGCCAGCAGCTTGCCGGGACAGGCCCCGGGGGGCTACACCTTC,CASSLPGQAPGGYTF,TRBJ1-2,15,TRBD1,TRBV5-8,-
TGTGCCCATACCGGGGGGCCAGGCAATCAGCCCCAGCATTTT,CAHTGGPGNQPQHF,TRBJ1-5,14,-,TRBV28,-
TGTGCCAGCAGCCGGTCGTCCGGCCCAGCTGGGAGTGAAAAACTGTTTTTT,CASSRSSGPAGSEKLFF,TRBJ1-4,17,-,TRBV9,-
TGTGCCAGCAGTGCCTCTGGGGCCAACGTCCTGACTTTC,CASSASGANVLTF,TRBJ2-6,13,-,TRBV27,-
TGTGCCAGCAGCCGGGGTCCTCCCAATCAGCCCCAGCATTTT,CASSRGPPNQPQHF,TRBJ1-5,14,-,TRBV6-5,-
TGTGCCAGCAGCCAAAGCGGGGTGACAGGGGGCACTGACGCTTTCTTT,CASSQSGVTGGTDAFF,TRBJ1-1,16,TRBD1,TRBV3-1/TRBV3-2,-
TGTGCCAGCAGTCCCGAACAGGGTTTTAATGAAAAACTGTTTTTT,CASSPEQGFNEKLFF,TRBJ1-4,15,-,TRBV11-2,-
TGTGCCAGCAGCCAACGGGGACAGGGTTACAATGAGCAGTTCTTC,CASSQRGQGYNEQFF,TRBJ2-1,15,TRBD1,TRBV3-1/TRBV3-2,-
TGCGCCAGCAGGGGGCGGTTTGTTCCGGGGACTGTCTCCTACAATGAGCAGTTCTTC,CASRGRFVPGTVSYNEQFF,TRBJ2-1,19,-,TRBV10-1,few
TGTGCCAGCAGCTTTGACAGGGGTAATTCACCCCTCCACTTT,CASSFDRGNSPLHF,TRBJ1-6,14,TRBD1,TRBV11-1,-
TGCGCCAGCAGCCCGACAGGGCGGGATGAAAAACTGTTTTTT,CASSPTGRDEKLFF,TRBJ1-4,14,TRBD1,TRBV5-1,few
TGTGCCAGCTCACAAAATACAGGGTTCAGGGGCTACACCTTC,CASSQNTGFRGYTF,TRBJ1-2,14,-,TRBV18,-
TGTGCCAGCAGCCCGGGCGGACAGGGGACCCTTAAGCCCCAGCATTTT,CASSPGGQGTLKPQHF,TRBJ1-5,16,TRBD1,TRBV3-1/TRBV3-2,-
TGTGCCACCAGGGGGGAGGGGCTTGGTGAAGCTTTCTTT,CATRGEGLGEAFF,TRBJ1-1,13,-,TRBV24-1,-
TGTGCCTGGAGATCAGGGGCGGTGGATACGCAGTATTTT,CAWRSGAVDTQYF,TRBJ2-3,13,-,TRBV30,few
TGTGCCAGCAGCGCCCGACTGACTAGCGGGGCCGGGGAGCTGTTTTTT,CASSARLTSGAGELFF,TRBJ2-2,16,TRBD2,TRBV11-2,-
TGTGCCAGTAAGGGGGAGACAGGGGGAACACCCCTCCACTTT,CASKGETGGTPLHF,TRBJ1-6,14,TRBD1,TRBV19,-
TGTGCCAGCAATGGACAGGGACTCAATCAGCCCCAGCATTTT,CASNGQGLNQPQHF,TRBJ1-5,14,TRBD1,TRBV6-5,-
TGTGCCATCAGTGATGAGCCCCTAAATTCACCCCTCCACTTT,CAISDEPLNSPLHF,TRBJ1-6,14,-,TRBV10-3,-
TGTGCCAGCAGTTCCTGGACTAGCGGGGGGGCCTCAGGTGAGCAGTTCTTC,CASSSWTSGGASGEQFF,TRBJ2-1,17,TRBD2,TRBV27,-
TGTGCCTGGAGGGCCAAGGGGGGCGTCGTGACTGAAGCTTTCTTT,CAWRAKGGVVTEAFF,TRBJ1-1,15,-,TRBV30,once
TGTGCCAGCAGTTACGCGTCAGGGCGAACTGAAGCTTTCTTT,CASSYASGRTEAFF,TRBJ1-1,14,-,TRBV6-5,-